One sample yielded the 25 T cell receptor beta chains listed below, sequenced in a study of beta chain features in type 1 diabetes. Findings and caveats of the study: Patients with Type 1 diabetes showed moderately but significantly shorter TCRB CDR3s in all four CD4+ subsets.

Their cognate antigens are unknown. The whole isolated RNA underwent reverse transcription, so sequencing captured expressed TCRB transcripts. The table came from immunoSEQ multiplex PCR; TCRdb's copy has only in-frame clones and leaves some out. The sample shows approximately 250,000 clones, less than 30% of them seen only once. Source material: naive CD4+ T cells from blood. These receptors all stem from a woman aged 30 to 39 with type 1 diabetes.

The chain employs TRBV27 and TRBJ2-5; D remains ambiguous. Germline V CDR1 and CDR2: MNHEY, SMNVEV (reference sequence). CDR3 length equals 12 residues. V lost 5 bases and J 4 bases, leaving 8 bases between the germline ends. In DNA form, the CDR3 reads TGTGCCAGCAGTCGCCCGAGAGAGACCCAGTACTTC. Its translation is CASSRPRETQYF.

The J gene is TRBJ1-1, the V gene TRBV2; TRBD1 matches 7 bases. Germline V gene sequence: CDR1 SNHLY, CDR2 FYNNEI. The V and J ends lost 4 bases and 0 bases, in that order; junction bases with no gene match: 5. This CDR3 has 15 residues. DNA for the CDR3: TGTGCCAGCAGTGGAACGGGGACAGTGAACACTGAAGCTTTCTTT. The encoded protein is CASSGTGTVNTEAFF.

In DNA form, the CDR3 reads TGTGCCTGGAGCGGACAGCAGAACACTGAAGCTTTCTTT. Its translation: CAWSGQQNTEAFF. The rearrangement joins TRBV30 to TRBJ1-1; maybe TRBD1 (6 bases). Looked up from germline, CDR1 is GTSNPN and CDR2 is SVGIG (reference sequence). This CDR3 has 13 residues. The V end lost 3 bases, the J end lost 1 base, and 9 bases lay between the germline ends.

V and J are TRBV7-9 and TRBJ2-1; D is perhaps TRBD1 (5 bases). The V gene lost 5 bases and the J gene lost 1 base, with 12 bases spanning the gap. CDR1 is SEHNR and CDR2 is FQNEAQ in the germline V gene (reference sequence). The CDR3 is made up of 15 amino acids. CDR3: CASSRTGLSYNEQFF. As DNA, the CDR3 is TGTGCCAGCAGCCGCACAGGTCTTTCCTACAATGAGCAGTTCTTC.

This clone was found a few times. This chain uses TRBV9 with TRBJ2-1; a possible D gene is TRBD2 (8 bases). The CDR3 contains 15 residues. CDR1 SGDLS and CDR2 YYNGEE come from the germline V gene. Trimming took 4 bases from V and 7 from J, leaving 18 bases between them. The CDR3 sequence is CASSQGVAGQNEQFF. CDR3 bases: TGTGCCAGCAGCCAGGGGGTAGCGGGGCAGAATGAGCAGTTCTTC.

The sample holds a few counts of this clone. The chain uses TRBV29-1 and TRBJ1-2, with 8 positions matching TRBD1. The CDR3 totals 12 residues. Germline V gene data show CDR1 as SQVTM and CDR2 as ANQGSEA. V lost 4 bases to trimming and J lost 5 bases; unmatched junction nucleotides: 3. The CDR3 loop is CSVARQGYGYTF. Here the CDR3 DNA reads TGCAGCGTTGCTCGACAGGGGTATGGCTACACCTTC.

This clone was observed a few times. V is TRBV5-1 and J is TRBJ1-2, with 7 bases matching TRBD1. J lost 4 bases, V lost 9 bases, and 15 bases had no gene match. There are 15 residues in the CDR3. In germline, CDR1 is SGHRS, CDR2 YFSETQ. The CDR3 DNA reads as TGCGCCACCGCCCATCGACAGGGAAACGTCTATGGCTACACCTTC. Its translation is CATAHRQGNVYGYTF.

This clone came up a few times. The CDR3 bases are TGTGCCAGCTCACCGGAGAGGACTGAAGCTTTCTTT. Its protein product is CASSPERTEAFF. V gene TRBV18 combines with J gene TRBJ1-1, with unresolved D. From germline, CDR1 is KGHSH and CDR2 LQKENI. Trimming pared 3 bases from V and 5 bases from J, leaving 7 bases between. This CDR3 is built from 12 residues.

The rearrangement joins TRBV4-1 to TRBJ1-5; 7 nucleotides line up with TRBD1. In germline, CDR1 is MGHRA, CDR2 YSYEKL. The CDR3 runs to 13 residues. The V and J ends lost 6 bases and 5 bases, in that order; junction bases with no gene match: 4. This CDR3 is CASRGTGDQPQHF. The CDR3 region has the DNA TGCGCCAGCAGGGGTACAGGGGATCAGCCCCAGCATTTT.

This chain joins TRBV29-1 and TRBJ1-2; 7 nucleotides line up with TRBD1. Per germline, CDR1 SQVTM and CDR2 ANQGSEA. Trimming took 7 bases from V and 2 from J; bases not matched to a gene: 10. The CDR3 consists of 14 residues. CDR3 sequence reads: CSALGGEMNYGYTF. The DNA for the CDR3 is TGCAGCGCCCTAGGGGGCGAGATGAACTATGGCTACACCTTC.

The gene calls are TRBV29-1 and TRBJ2-7; 7 bases fit TRBD1. Unmatched junction bases numbered 5, after V lost 6 bases and J lost 3 bases. There are 12 residues in the CDR3. The V gene's germline CDR1 is SQVTM and CDR2 ANQGSEA. In DNA, the CDR3 is TGCAGCGTGGCCTGGGACAGCTACGAGCAGTACTTC. Translating it yields CSVAWDSYEQYF.

This clone was observed a few times. The chain recombines TRBV19 with TRBJ1-5, with 9 bases that match TRBD1. Germline assignment: CDR1 LNHDA and CDR2 SQIVND (reference sequence). The CDR3 consists of 15 residues. Losses at the gene ends were 3 bases for V and 5 bases for J; bases not matched to a gene: 5. In DNA, the CDR3 is TGTGCCAGTAGTATGTCCGACAGGGGGTATCAGCCCCAGCATTTT. Amino acid sequence: CASSMSDRGYQPQHF.

The chain combines TRBV18 with TRBJ1-2; perhaps TRBD1 as D (6 bases). Germline V gene data show CDR1 as KGHSH and CDR2 as LQKENI. V was cut by 3 bases and J by 4 bases, with 9 bases left in between. The length of the CDR3 is 13 residues. CDR3 nucleotide sequence: TGTGCCAGCTCACCGACAGGATTCTATGGCTACACCTTC. This translates into CASSPTGFYGYTF.

V usage is TRBV29-1 and J usage is TRBJ2-3, with no clear D. The V and J ends lost 8 bases and 5 bases respectively, with 14 bases between them. This CDR3 is 12 amino acids long. The germline CDR1 and CDR2 sequences are SQVTM and ANQGSEA. CDR3 loop: CSPRLIIDTQYF. CDR3 sequence (DNA): TGCAGCCCCCGACTGATTATAGATACGCAGTATTTT.

CDR3 amino acids: CASSSLQGNTEAFF. The DNA for the CDR3 is TGTGCCAGCAGCTCGCTACAGGGTAACACTGAAGCTTTCTTT. The gene calls are TRBV7-3 and TRBJ1-1; D is perhaps TRBD1 (6 bases). This CDR3 has 14 residues. Trimming cost V 4 bases and J 2 bases, with 11 bases left between them. Germline CDR1 reads SGHTA; CDR2 reads FQGTGA.

There are a few counts of this clone. The chain joins TRBV4-1 to TRBJ1-2, with 7 bases identical to TRBD1. The CDR3 has 17 residues. The junction had 9 bases not matched to a gene; V was cut back by 0 bases and J by 2 bases. Germline values: CDR1 MGHRA, CDR2 YSYEKL. CDR3 DNA: TGCGCCAGCAGCCAAGAAGGGGGCCGCAGGGAGAACTATGGCTACACCTTC. Translated, it gives CASSQEGGRRENYGYTF.

This chain joins TRBV4-2 and TRBJ1-5; 9 bases match TRBD1. Germline trimming cut 3 bases from V and 1 base from J; bases unmatched to any gene: 7. The germline V gene has CDR1 LGHNA and CDR2 YNFKEQ. There are 17 residues in the CDR3. This CDR3 reads CASSHEQGAGSNQPQHF. CDR3 bases: TGTGCCAGCAGCCATGAACAGGGGGCGGGAAGCAATCAGCCCCAGCATTTT.

This clone was recorded a few times. This chain uses TRBV18 with TRBJ1-1, with 8 bases matching TRBD1. Per the germline V gene, CDR1 is KGHSH and CDR2 is LQKENI. The trim removed 3 bases at V and 11 bases at J, leaving 14 bases unmatched. The CDR3 is 15 residues long. The CDR3: CASSPQEPGGQAAFF. The CDR3 coding sequence is TGTGCCAGCTCACCTCAGGAACCCGGGGGACAGGCCGCTTTCTTT.

This chain connects TRBV6-1 to TRBJ1-2; 9 nucleotides line up with TRBD1. This CDR3 comprises 15 residues. Per the germline V gene, CDR1 is MNHNS and CDR2 is SASEGT. V dropped 5 bases and J dropped 4; count of bases not matched to a gene: 8. The CDR3 protein is CASSFGTGSAYGYTF. CDR3 DNA: TGTGCCAGCAGTTTTGGGACAGGGTCAGCCTATGGCTACACCTTC.

The chain uses TRBV7-3 and TRBJ2-5; 8 nucleotides agree with TRBD1. The CDR3 extends over 15 amino acids. V dropped 0 bases and J dropped 4; count of bases not matched to a gene: 4. CDR1 is SGHTA, CDR2 FQGTGA, per germline. The CDR3 DNA reads TGTGCCAGCAGCTTAACGACAGGGGCGGGAGAGACCCAGTACTTC. This gives the protein CASSLTTGAGETQYF.

The chain employs TRBV4-1 and TRBJ2-1, with D perhaps matching TRBD1 (5 bases). Germline assignment: CDR1 MGHRA and CDR2 YSYEKL. Trimming pared 0 bases from V and 2 bases from J, leaving 11 bases between. The CDR3 has 16 amino acids. This CDR3 is CASSQDAAGPYNEQFF. In DNA form, the CDR3 reads TGCGCCAGCAGCCAAGATGCCGCAGGGCCCTACAATGAGCAGTTCTTC.

This clone was seen just once. This chain joins TRBV18 and TRBJ1-5, with D possibly matching TRBD1 (6 bases). The CDR3 has 16 amino acids. Germline CDR1 KGHSH, CDR2 LQKENI. Deletions cut 4 bases from V and 3 bases from J, with 16 bases between. The CDR3 here is CASSLAFGQNNQPQHF. Here the CDR3 DNA reads TGTGCCAGCTCACTAGCCTTCGGACAGAACAATCAGCCCCAGCATTTT.

V is TRBV2 and J is TRBJ1-5; perhaps TRBD1 as D (6 bases). Trimming stripped 3 bases from V and 6 bases from J, with 18 bases between. CDR1 is SNHLY, CDR2 FYNNEI, per germline. CDR3 length: 16 amino acids. The CDR3 loop is CASSDGWAGVGQPQHF. In nucleotides, the CDR3 is TGTGCCAGCAGTGACGGGTGGGCAGGGGTAGGTCAGCCCCAGCATTTT.

This clone was seen only a few times. V usage is TRBV2 and J usage is TRBJ1-1; the D gene is possibly TRBD1 (5 bases). V shed 6 bases and J shed 1 base, with 12 bases lying between them. From germline, CDR1 is SNHLY and CDR2 FYNNEI. This CDR3 has 14 amino acids. CDR3 amino acids: CASRDGHWNTEAFF. The CDR3 nucleotides read TGTGCCAGCAGGGACGGACACTGGAACACTGAAGCTTTCTTT.

The chain has TRBV5-1 and TRBJ2-6; a weak D match, TRBD1 (6 bases). CDR3 size: 15 residues. Trimming stripped 4 bases from V and 0 bases from J, with 8 bases between. CDR1 and CDR2 (germline): SGHRS, YFSETQ. The CDR3 loop is CASSPGHSGANVLTF. DNA for the CDR3: TGCGCCAGCAGCCCGGGACACTCTGGGGCCAACGTCCTGACTTTC. Filled out from reference TRBV5-1 and TRBJ2-6, the complete variable domain reads KAGVTQTPRYLIKTRGQQVTLSCSPISGHRSVSWYQQTPGQGLQFLFEYFSETQRNKGNFPGRFSGRQFSNSRSEMNVSTLELGDSALYLCASSPGHSGANVLTFGAGSRLTVL.